This TCR beta chain was found in a study of PD-1 blockade in classical Hodgkin lymphoma. The data were produced by immunoSEQ multiplex PCR, yet TCRdb's version contains in-frame clones alone and is incomplete. The sample lists about 6,900 clones, approximately 86% occurring once. Regarding time point: cycle 4 day 1 (C4D1), after around six weeks of nivolumab. All patients relapsed after autologous stem cell transplantation, and brentuximab vedotin exposure varied. In germline, CDR1 is MGHRA, CDR2 YSYEKL. Trimming removed 0 bases at V and 5 bases at J, with 10 bases between. There are 14 residues in the CDR3.

This sequence joins TRBV4-1 and TRBJ1-2, with a weak D call TRBD1 (6 bases). The clonotype was recovered from a human donor with classical Hodgkin lymphoma. Sample: peripheral blood mononuclear cells (PBMCs), taken before the fourth cycle of nivolumab. CDR3 coding DNA: TGCGCCAGCAGCCAAGATGAGAGGGGGTATGGCTACACCTTC. Amino acids: CASSQDERGYGYTF.